This T cell receptor (beta chain) comes out of a study of T cells in Graves' hyperthyroidism and ophthalmopathy. Researchers took RNA transcripts and amplified the TCR beta CDR3 regions from them. TCR CDR3 regions were first amplified by RT-PCR with HTBI primers. MiXCR was run by TCRdb on the multiplex PCR reads, yielding one entry per CDR3 protein. The repertoire holds hundreds of thousands of distinct CDR3 sequences, with approximately 17% as singletons. Points on this clonotype: The antigen remains undetermined.

Study-wide points: Most clonotypes expanded in the thyroid (above 0.001) were also present in blood.

Uncontrolled infection, other autoimmune disease, pregnancy or lactation barred patients from enrollment. Trimming pared 0 bases from V and 7 bases from J, leaving 24 bases between. CDR1 GTSNPN and CDR2 SVGIG come from the germline V gene (reference sequence). The CDR3 totals 18 residues. The sample taken for sequencing was blood. The receptor was isolated from a young woman with Graves' ophthalmopathy. This chain connects TRBV30 to TRBJ2-2; D not resolved. CDR3 nucleotide sequence: TGTGCCTGGAGTGTACGCCCCCAGACTTATTTAGCCGGCGGGGAGCTGTTTTTT. It specifies CAWSVRPQTYLAGGELFF.